Below are 28 T cell receptor beta chains sequenced from a single sample in a study of T cell responses to AZD1222 COVID-19 vaccine. Measured with immunoSEQ multiplex PCR; TCRdb has only the in-frame clones, and not every one. Altogether around 120,000 clones are present, about 89% being singletons, with the ten largest covering 11%. Here the sequenced sample was peripheral blood, taken on day 0 of MenACWY control vaccination. These receptors were taken from an adult in good health.

This clone was recorded once. This chain connects TRBV7-9 to TRBJ2-3, with D unresolved. The CDR3 is 15 residues long. Looked up from germline, CDR1 is SEHNR and CDR2 is FQNEAQ (reference sequence). The ends were cut back, 1 base at V and 2 bases at J, with 10 bases in the middle. The CDR3 here is CASSLGGIHTDTQYF. CDR3 in DNA: TGTGCCAGCAGCTTAGGCGGCATTCACACAGATACGCAGTATTTT.

The sample holds one count of this clone. CDR3 DNA sequence: TGTGCCAGCAGACCTCTCCGCTCTAGCGGGAAAAATGAGCAGTTCTTC. Its translation: CASRPLRSSGKNEQFF. This chain links TRBV2 with TRBJ2-1; 9 nucleotides match TRBD2. Germline V gene sequence: CDR1 SNHLY, CDR2 FYNNEI. There are 16 residues in the CDR3. With 6 bases clipped from V and 7 bases from J, the junction kept 13 bases outside the gene matches.

The chain combines TRBV7-9 with TRBJ1-5, with D uncertain. The CDR3 totals 13 residues. Germline CDR1 is SEHNR and CDR2 is FQNEAQ (reference sequence). Trimming shortened V by 4 bases and J by 0 bases, and 4 bases separated the two germline ends. CDR3 bases: TGTGCCAGCAGCTGGAATAGCAATCAGCCCCAGCATTTT. Amino acids: CASSWNSNQPQHF.

A single count supports this clone. The chain links TRBV20-1 to TRBJ2-3; D call uncertain. V was cut by 4 bases and J by 9 bases, with 11 bases left in between. This CDR3 comprises 11 residues. Germline V gives CDR1 DFQATT, CDR2 SNEGSKA (reference sequence). CDR3 amino acids: CSATGPSTQYF. The CDR3 nucleotides read TGCAGTGCTACTGGACCCTCGACGCAGTATTTT.

The V gene is TRBV12-3 or TRBV12-4, the J gene TRBJ1-2; weak D call: TRBD1 (5 bases). The CDR3 contains 13 residues. Trimming shortened V by 7 bases and J by 3 bases, and 12 bases separated the two germline ends. CDR3 sequence: CASTLQGDYGYTF. The CDR3 bases are TGTGCCAGCACACTGCAGGGCGACTATGGCTACACCTTC.

V is TRBV29-1 and J is TRBJ2-7; 10 bases align to TRBD2. The CDR3 extends over 14 amino acids. J gave up 4 bases and V 4 bases, and 7 bases lay outside the gene matches. The V gene's germline CDR1 is SQVTM and CDR2 ANQGSEA. The CDR3 protein is CSVVVAGGQYEQYF. As DNA, the CDR3 is TGCAGCGTTGTAGTAGCGGGAGGCCAGTACGAGCAGTACTTC.

The chain links TRBV6-5 to TRBJ2-7, with D possibly being TRBD2 (6 bases). V dropped 6 bases and J dropped 2 bases, with 11 bases sitting between them. Germline V CDR1 and CDR2: MNHEY, SVGAGI. This CDR3 has 13 amino acids. CDR3 sequence (DNA): TGTGCCAGCAGGAGGGACTTTCCCTACGAGCAGTACTTC. Translating gives CASRRDFPYEQYF.

V gene TRBV5-5 combines with J gene TRBJ1-5, with D perhaps matching TRBD1 (5 bases). Germline lookup yields CDR1 SGHKS and CDR2 YYEKEE (reference sequence). V gave up 4 bases and J gave up 1 base, with 15 bases separating them. This CDR3 contains 16 residues. CDR3 sequence: CASSKGLPASNQPQHF. CDR3 DNA sequence: TGTGCCAGCAGCAAGGGACTTCCAGCAAGCAATCAGCCCCAGCATTTT.

This chain links TRBV7-2 with TRBJ2-7, with 11 bases lining up with TRBD2. Germline CDR1 reads SGHTA; CDR2 reads FQGNSA. The CDR3 loop spans 19 amino acids. The trim removed 4 bases at V and 0 bases at J, leaving 14 bases unmatched. This CDR3 reads CASSSPGGTSGSFSYEQYF. For the CDR3, the DNA is TGTGCCAGCAGCTCACCGGGAGGAACTAGCGGGAGTTTCTCCTACGAGCAGTACTTC.

This chain uses TRBV19 with TRBJ1-3; unclear D gene. Looked up from germline, CDR1 is LNHDA and CDR2 is SQIVND (reference sequence). CDR3 length equals 15 residues. The V end was cut by 1 base, the J end by 1 base, with 8 bases between. CDR3 coding DNA: TGTGCCAGTAGTATAGGGGGAGGGTCTGGAAACACCATATATTTT. Translation: CASSIGGGSGNTIYF.

The chain employs TRBV5-4 and TRBJ1-1; no clear D. The CDR3 runs to 14 residues. CDR1 and CDR2 from the germline V gene are SGHNT and YYREEE (reference sequence). The V gene lost 2 bases and the J gene lost 1 base, with 9 bases spanning the gap. The CDR3 sequence: CASSFLGTNTEAFF. The CDR3 DNA sequence: TGTGCCAGCAGCTTTTTGGGCACGAACACTGAAGCTTTCTTT.

This clone is a singleton in its sample. The chain couples TRBV7-3 to TRBJ2-1, with D perhaps given as TRBD1 or TRBD2 (6 bases each). Per the germline V gene, CDR1 is SGHTA and CDR2 is FQGTGA. With 0 bases removed from V and 5 bases from J, the gap between germline ends came to 11 bases. The CDR3 covers 15 residues. The CDR3 nucleotides are TGTGCCAGCAGCTTAACAGGGGGGATAGACAATGAGCAGTTCTTC. This encodes CASSLTGGIDNEQFF.

The V and J genes are TRBV9 and TRBJ2-1; TRBD2 is a possible D gene (6 bases). Per the germline V gene, CDR1 is SGDLS and CDR2 is YYNGEE. The length of the CDR3 is 16 residues. V was pared by 4 bases and J by 0 bases, with 14 bases between. As DNA, the CDR3 is TGTGCCAGCAGCCCCCACGGGAGAAGCTCCTACAATGAGCAGTTCTTC. Protein sequence: CASSPHGRSSYNEQFF.

The chain has TRBV18 and TRBJ1-5; TRBD1 might be the D (6 bases). Trimming pared 3 bases from V and 4 bases from J, leaving 16 bases between. In germline, CDR1 is KGHSH, CDR2 LQKENI. There are 16 residues in the CDR3. The CDR3 bases are TGTGCCAGCTCACCCGGGAACAGGGTCGGAAATCAGCCCCAGCATTTT. It encodes CASSPGNRVGNQPQHF.

V gene TRBV14 combines with J gene TRBJ1-2; D unresolved. The CDR3 runs to 16 residues. V lost 0 bases and J 4 bases, leaving 15 bases between the germline ends. From germline, CDR1 is SGHDN and CDR2 FVKESK. In nucleotides, the CDR3 is TGTGCCAGCAGCCAAGAAGGGAACAAGTGCACCTATGGCTACACCTTC. It yields the protein CASSQEGNKCTYGYTF.

J is TRBJ1-2 and V is TRBV25-1, with no clear D. The CDR3 is made up of 13 amino acids. The V end lost 2 bases, the J end lost 4 bases, and 8 bases lay between the germline ends. Germline V gives CDR1 MGHDK, CDR2 SYGVNS. The CDR3 here is CASSEKNSYGYTF. As DNA, the CDR3 is TGTGCCAGCAGTGAAAAAAACAGCTATGGCTACACCTTC.

For the CDR3, the DNA is TGCAGCGTTGATGGGGGATCTAACTATGGCTACACCTTC. Protein: CSVDGGSNYGYTF. V gene TRBV29-1 combines with J gene TRBJ1-2, with D perhaps matching TRBD1 (5 bases). The germline V gene has CDR1 SQVTM and CDR2 ANQGSEA. The CDR3 contains 13 residues. Trimming left V 3 bases short and J 0 bases short, with 8 bases between.

The J gene is TRBJ2-7, the V gene TRBV9; maybe TRBD1 (6 bases). The germline CDR1 and CDR2 sequences are SGDLS and YYNGEE. Trimming took off 0 bases at V and 5 bases at J, with 15 bases between the two ends. This CDR3 is 15 amino acids long. CDR3 residues: CASSVGVKGVDEQYF. The CDR3 DNA is TGTGCCAGCAGCGTAGGGGTGAAGGGGGTCGACGAGCAGTACTTC.

This chain links TRBV5-8 with TRBJ1-6; 8 positions agree with TRBD1. Germline values: CDR1 SGHTS, CDR2 YDEGEE. The CDR3 covers 15 residues. Losses at the gene ends were 0 bases for V and 9 bases for J; bases not matched to a gene: 5. This CDR3 is CASSLDGTGGSPLHF. The CDR3 DNA reads TGTGCCAGCAGCTTGGATGGGACAGGAGGTTCACCCCTCCACTTT.

The chain couples TRBV18 to TRBJ2-7; 12 bases align to TRBD2. V lost 0 bases to trimming and J lost 2 bases; unmatched junction nucleotides: 5. The CDR3 loop spans 17 amino acids. Germline assignment: CDR1 KGHSH and CDR2 LQKENI. CDR3 residues: CASSPPGLAGLTYEQYF. CDR3 nucleotide sequence: TGTGCCAGCTCACCACCGGGACTAGCGGGCCTAACCTACGAGCAGTACTTC.

This clone has a handful of counts. The rearrangement links TRBV19 to TRBJ1-3, with no clear D. Trimming removed 1 base from V and 4 bases from J, with 5 bases in between. CDR1 and CDR2 from the germline V gene are LNHDA and SQIVND (reference sequence). The CDR3 loop spans 13 amino acids. CDR3 amino acids: CASSIAGGNTIYF. The CDR3, as DNA: TGTGCCAGTAGTATAGCCGGGGGAAACACCATATATTTT.

The chain recombines TRBV7-9 with TRBJ1-1; 10 positions match TRBD1. V lost 5 bases to trimming and J lost 1 base; unmatched junction nucleotides: 4. This CDR3 contains 15 residues. The germline CDR1 and CDR2 sequences are SEHNR and FQNEAQ (reference sequence). CDR3 DNA sequence: TGTGCCAGCAGCAGCCGGGACAGGGGGAACACTGAAGCTTTCTTT. It encodes CASSSRDRGNTEAFF.

This CDR3 reads CASSLNPRTGGRWGYTF. In DNA, the CDR3 is TGTGCCAGCAGCTTAAATCCTCGGACAGGGGGAAGGTGGGGCTACACCTTC. The chain is built from TRBV13 and TRBJ1-2, with 10 nucleotides matching TRBD1. Germline V lookup: CDR1 PRHDT, CDR2 FYEKMQ (reference sequence). The J segment lost 8 bases and the V segment lost 2 bases, leaving 14 bases of the junction unmatched. The length of the CDR3 is 17 residues.

This clone was seen a handful of times. This sequence joins TRBV28 and TRBJ1-3, with D hard to call. V was clipped by 3 bases and J by 0 bases, with 9 bases between them. Germline lookup yields CDR1 MDHEN and CDR2 SYDVKM. The CDR3 spans 15 residues. The CDR3 region is CASSFTFLSGNTIYF. The CDR3 region has the DNA TGTGCCAGCAGTTTTACGTTCCTCTCTGGAAACACCATATATTTT.

The chain employs TRBV6-5 and TRBJ2-7; TRBD1 matches 9 bases. Germline V lookup: CDR1 MNHEY, CDR2 SVGAGI. CDR3 size: 15 residues. The V and J ends lost 4 bases and 6 bases, in that order; junction bases with no gene match: 10. The CDR3 nucleotides read TGTGCCAGCAGTTCCCCCGGGACAGGGCAATTCGAGCAGTACTTC. It yields the protein CASSSPGTGQFEQYF.

J is TRBJ1-2 and V is TRBV7-2; maybe TRBD1 (5 bases). The ends were cut back, 2 bases at V and 4 bases at J, with 14 bases in the middle. Per germline, CDR1 SGHTA and CDR2 FQGNSA. The CDR3 contains 15 residues. This CDR3 reads CASSLSTGQSYGYTF. The CDR3 DNA reads as TGTGCCAGCAGCTTATCAACAGGACAATCCTATGGCTACACCTTC.

This chain uses TRBV6-5 with TRBJ2-7, with D unresolved. Trimming took 5 bases from V and 0 from J, leaving 14 bases between them. CDR3 length equals 15 residues. The V gene's germline CDR1 is MNHEY and CDR2 SVGAGI. CDR3 sequence reads: CASSTGPPSSYEQYF. The DNA of the CDR3 is TGTGCCAGCAGTACCGGACCACCGAGCTCCTACGAGCAGTACTTC.

CDR3 protein: CASSERRGVGNTEAFF. The CDR3 DNA is TGTGCCAGCAGTGAACGAAGGGGGGTTGGGAACACTGAAGCTTTCTTT. The J gene is TRBJ1-1, the V gene TRBV6-1; weak D call: TRBD1 (6 bases). CDR3 size: 16 residues. Germline CDR1 is MNHNS and CDR2 is SASEGT. The germline V and J ends were trimmed by 2 bases and 1 base, with 14 bases remaining between them.